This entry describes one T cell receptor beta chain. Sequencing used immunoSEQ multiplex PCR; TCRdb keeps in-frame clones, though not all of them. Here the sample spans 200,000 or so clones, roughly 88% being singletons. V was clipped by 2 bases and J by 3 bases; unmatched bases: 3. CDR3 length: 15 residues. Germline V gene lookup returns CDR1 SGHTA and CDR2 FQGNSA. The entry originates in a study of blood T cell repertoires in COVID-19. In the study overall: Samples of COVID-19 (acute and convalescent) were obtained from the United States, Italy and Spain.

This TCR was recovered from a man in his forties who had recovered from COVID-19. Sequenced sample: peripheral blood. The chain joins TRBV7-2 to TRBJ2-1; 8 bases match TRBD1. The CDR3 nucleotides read TGTGCCAGCAGCTTAAGGGGGACAGGCTACAATGAGCAGTTCTTC. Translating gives CASSLRGTGYNEQFF.